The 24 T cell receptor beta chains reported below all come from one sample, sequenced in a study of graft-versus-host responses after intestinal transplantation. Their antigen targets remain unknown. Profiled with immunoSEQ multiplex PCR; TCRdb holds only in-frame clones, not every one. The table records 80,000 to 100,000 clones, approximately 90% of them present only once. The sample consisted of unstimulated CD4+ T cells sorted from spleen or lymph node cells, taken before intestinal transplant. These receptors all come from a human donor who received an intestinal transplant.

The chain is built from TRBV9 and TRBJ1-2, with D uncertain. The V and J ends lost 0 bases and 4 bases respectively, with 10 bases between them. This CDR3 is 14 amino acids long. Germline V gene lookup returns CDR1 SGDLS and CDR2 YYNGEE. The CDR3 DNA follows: TGTGCCAGCAGCGTAGATGCAGGCCCCTATGGCTACACCTTC. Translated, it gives CASSVDAGPYGYTF. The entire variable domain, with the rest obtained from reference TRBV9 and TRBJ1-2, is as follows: DSGVTQTPKHLITATGQRVTLRCSPRSGDLSVYWYQQSLDQGLQFLIQYYNGEERAKGNILERFSAQQFPDLHSELNLSSLELGDSALYFCASSVDAGPYGYTFGSGTRLTVV.

The CDR3: CASSPGLAVSYEQYF. The CDR3 bases are TGTGCCAGCTCACCCGGGTTAGCGGTATCCTATGAGCAGTACTTC. J is TRBJ2-5 and V is TRBV18, with D possibly being TRBD2 (6 bases). Germline CDR1 is KGHSH and CDR2 is LQKENI. Trimming took 3 bases from V and 11 from J, leaving 22 bases between them. This CDR3 is 15 amino acids long.

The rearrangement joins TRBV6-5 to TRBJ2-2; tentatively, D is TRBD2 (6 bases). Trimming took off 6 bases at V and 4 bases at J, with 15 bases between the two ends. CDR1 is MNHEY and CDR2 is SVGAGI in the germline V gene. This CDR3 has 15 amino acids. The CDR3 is CASSSGRFSTGELFF. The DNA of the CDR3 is TGTGCCAGCAGCTCTGGGAGGTTCTCCACCGGGGAGCTGTTTTTT.

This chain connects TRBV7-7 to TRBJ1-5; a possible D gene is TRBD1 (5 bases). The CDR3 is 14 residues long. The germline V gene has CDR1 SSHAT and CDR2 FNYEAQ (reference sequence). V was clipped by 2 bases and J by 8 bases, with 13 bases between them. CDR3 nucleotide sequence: TGTGCCAGCAGCTTATGGGGGGGACGGAAGCCCCAGCATTTT. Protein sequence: CASSLWGGRKPQHF.

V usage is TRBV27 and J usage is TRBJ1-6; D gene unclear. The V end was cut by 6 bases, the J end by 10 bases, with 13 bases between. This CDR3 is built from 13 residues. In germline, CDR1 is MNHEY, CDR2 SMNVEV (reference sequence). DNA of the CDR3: TGTGCCAGCAGCGAGAGGCAAATATCACCCCTCCACTTT. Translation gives CASSERQISPLHF.

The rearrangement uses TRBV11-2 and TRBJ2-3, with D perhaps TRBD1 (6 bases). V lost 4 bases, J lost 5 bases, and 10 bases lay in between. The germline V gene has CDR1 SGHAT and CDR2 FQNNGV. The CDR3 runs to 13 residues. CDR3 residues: CASSSQGIDTQYF. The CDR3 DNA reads TGTGCCAGCAGCTCTCAGGGGATAGATACGCAGTATTTT. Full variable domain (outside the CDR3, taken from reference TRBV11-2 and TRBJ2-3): EAGVAQSPRYKIIEKRQSVAFWCNPISGHATLYWYQQILGQGPKLLIQFQNNGVVDDSQLPKDRFSAERLKGVDSTLKIQPAKLEDSAVYLCASSSQGIDTQYFGPGTRLTVL.

Here the CDR3 reads CAQNRSGTEAFF. The CDR3 DNA follows: TGTGCCCAAAATCGCAGTGGTACTGAAGCTTTCTTT. The chain carries TRBV7-9 and TRBJ1-1; the D is unclear. CDR1 is SEHNR, CDR2 FQNEAQ, per germline (reference sequence). The CDR3 consists of 12 residues. V was cut by 11 bases and J by 5 bases, with 15 bases left in between.

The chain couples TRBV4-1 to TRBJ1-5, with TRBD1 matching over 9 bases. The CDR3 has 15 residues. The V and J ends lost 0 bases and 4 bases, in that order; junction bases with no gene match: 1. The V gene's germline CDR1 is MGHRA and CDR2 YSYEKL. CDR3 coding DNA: TGCGCCAGCAGCCAAGACGGACAGGGGAATCAGCCCCAGCATTTT. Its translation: CASSQDGQGNQPQHF.

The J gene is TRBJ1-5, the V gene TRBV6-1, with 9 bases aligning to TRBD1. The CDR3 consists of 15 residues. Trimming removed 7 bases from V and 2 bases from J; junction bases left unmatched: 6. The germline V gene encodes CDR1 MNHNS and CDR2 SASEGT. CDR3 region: CASTDRGVGNQPQHF. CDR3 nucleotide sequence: TGTGCCAGCACGGACAGGGGAGTGGGCAATCAGCCCCAGCATTTT.

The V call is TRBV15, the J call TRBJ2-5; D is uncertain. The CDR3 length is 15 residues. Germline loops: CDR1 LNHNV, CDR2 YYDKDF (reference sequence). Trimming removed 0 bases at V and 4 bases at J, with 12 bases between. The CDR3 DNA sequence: TGTGCCACCAGCAGAGATCAAACAGCTCGAGAGACCCAGTACTTC. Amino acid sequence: CATSRDQTARETQYF.

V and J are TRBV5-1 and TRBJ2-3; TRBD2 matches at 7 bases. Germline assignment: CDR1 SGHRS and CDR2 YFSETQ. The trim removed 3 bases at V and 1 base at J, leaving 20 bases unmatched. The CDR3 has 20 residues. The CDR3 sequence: CASSWTGAGRGREGTDTQYF. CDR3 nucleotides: TGCGCCAGCAGCTGGACCGGGGCTGGGCGCGGGAGAGAGGGCACAGATACGCAGTATTTT.

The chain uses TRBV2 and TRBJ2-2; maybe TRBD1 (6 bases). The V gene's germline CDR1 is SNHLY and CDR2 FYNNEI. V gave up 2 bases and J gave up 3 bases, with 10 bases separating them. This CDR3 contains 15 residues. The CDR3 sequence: CASSERAGDTGELFF. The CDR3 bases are TGTGCCAGCAGTGAACGTGCAGGGGACACCGGGGAGCTGTTTTTT.

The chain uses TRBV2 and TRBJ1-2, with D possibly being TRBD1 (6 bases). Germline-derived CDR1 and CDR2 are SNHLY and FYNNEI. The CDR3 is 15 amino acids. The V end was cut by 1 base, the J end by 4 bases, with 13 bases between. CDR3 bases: TGTGCCAGCAGTGAAGGTCAGGGGTTCGCCTATGGCTACACCTTC. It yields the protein CASSEGQGFAYGYTF. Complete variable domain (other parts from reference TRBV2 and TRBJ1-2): EPEVTQTPSHQVTQMGQEVILRCVPISNHLYFYWYRQILGQKVEFLVSFYNNEISEKSEIFDDQFSVERPDGSNFTLKIRSTKLEDSAMYFCASSEGQGFAYGYTFGSGTRLTVV.

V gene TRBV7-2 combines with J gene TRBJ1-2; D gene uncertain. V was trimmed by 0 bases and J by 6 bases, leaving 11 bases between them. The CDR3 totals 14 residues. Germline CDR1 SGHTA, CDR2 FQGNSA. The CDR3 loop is CASSLASGFNGYTF. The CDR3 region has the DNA TGTGCCAGCAGCTTAGCTTCGGGGTTCAATGGCTACACCTTC.

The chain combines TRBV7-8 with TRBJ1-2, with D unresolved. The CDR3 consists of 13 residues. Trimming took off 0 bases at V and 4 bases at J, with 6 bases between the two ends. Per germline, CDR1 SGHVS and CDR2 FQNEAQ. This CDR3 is CASSLAGSYGYTF. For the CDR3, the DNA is TGTGCCAGCAGCTTAGCGGGGAGCTATGGCTACACCTTC. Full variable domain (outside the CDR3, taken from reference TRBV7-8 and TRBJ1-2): GAGVSQSPRYKVAKRGQDVALRCDPISGHVSLFWYQQALGQGPEFLTYFQNEAQLDKSGLPSDRFFAERPEGSVSTLKIQRTQQEDSAVYLCASSLAGSYGYTFGSGTRLTVV.

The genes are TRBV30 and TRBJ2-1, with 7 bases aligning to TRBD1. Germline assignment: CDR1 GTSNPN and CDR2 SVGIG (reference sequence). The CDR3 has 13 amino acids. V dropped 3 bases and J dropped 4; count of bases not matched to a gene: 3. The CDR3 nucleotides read TGTGCCTGGAGGGGGGACAGTTACAATGAGCAGTTCTTC. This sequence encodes CAWRGDSYNEQFF.

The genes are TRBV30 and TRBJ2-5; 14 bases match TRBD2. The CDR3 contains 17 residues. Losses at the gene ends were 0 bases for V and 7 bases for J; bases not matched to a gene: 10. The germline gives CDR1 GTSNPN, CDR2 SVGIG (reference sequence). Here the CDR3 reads CAWSVRAVTSGGGTQYF. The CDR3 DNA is TGTGCCTGGAGTGTCCGTGCGGTGACTAGCGGGGGGGGGACCCAGTACTTC.

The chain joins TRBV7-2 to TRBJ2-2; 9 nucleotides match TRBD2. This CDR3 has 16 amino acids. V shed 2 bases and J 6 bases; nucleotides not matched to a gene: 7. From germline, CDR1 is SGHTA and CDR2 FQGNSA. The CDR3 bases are TGTGCCAGCAGCTTATTTACGGCGGGGGGGCCCGGGGAGCTGTTTTTT. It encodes CASSLFTAGGPGELFF.

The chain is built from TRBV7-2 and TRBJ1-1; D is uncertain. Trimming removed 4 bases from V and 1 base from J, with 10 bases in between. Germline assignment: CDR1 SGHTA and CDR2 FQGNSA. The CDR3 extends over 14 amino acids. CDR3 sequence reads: CASSSSIRNTEAFF. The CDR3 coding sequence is TGTGCCAGCAGCTCCTCGATCAGGAACACTGAAGCTTTCTTT.

CDR3 bases: TGTGCCAGCAGCTTGGGAGGGTCCCCTATCTCTGGGGCCAACGTCCTGACTTTC. The encoded protein is CASSLGGSPISGANVLTF. This chain links TRBV5-6 with TRBJ2-6; weak D call: TRBD2 (5 bases). The germline CDR1 and CDR2 sequences are SGHDT and YYEEEE. The CDR3 has 18 amino acids. The V gene lost 0 bases and the J gene lost 0 bases, with 13 bases spanning the gap.

The CDR3 loop reads CASSRPRGEQYF. CDR3 in DNA: TGTGCCAGCAGCCGGCCCAGGGGTGAGCAGTACTTC. The V and J genes are TRBV5-4 and TRBJ2-7, with a tentative D call TRBD1 (6 bases). The CDR3 spans 12 residues. The germline V gene encodes CDR1 SGHNT and CDR2 YYREEE (reference sequence). V lost 4 bases and J 7 bases, leaving 12 bases between the germline ends.

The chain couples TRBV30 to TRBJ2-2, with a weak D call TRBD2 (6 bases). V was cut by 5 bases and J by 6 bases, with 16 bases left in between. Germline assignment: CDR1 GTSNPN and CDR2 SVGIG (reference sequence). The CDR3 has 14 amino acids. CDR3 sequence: CAWGRTGWAGELFF. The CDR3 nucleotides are TGTGCCTGGGGGAGGACGGGATGGGCCGGGGAGCTGTTTTTT.

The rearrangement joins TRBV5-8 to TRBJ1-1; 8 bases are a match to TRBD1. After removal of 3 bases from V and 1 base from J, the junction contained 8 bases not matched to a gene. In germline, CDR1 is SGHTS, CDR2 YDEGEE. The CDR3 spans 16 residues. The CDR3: CASSSDRVKGNTEAFF. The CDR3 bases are TGTGCCAGCAGCTCGGACAGGGTGAAGGGGAACACTGAAGCTTTCTTT.

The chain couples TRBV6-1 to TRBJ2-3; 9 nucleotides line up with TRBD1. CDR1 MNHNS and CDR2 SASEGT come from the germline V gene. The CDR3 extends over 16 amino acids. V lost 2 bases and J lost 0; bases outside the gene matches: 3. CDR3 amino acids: CASSEKQGASTDTQYF. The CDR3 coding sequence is TGTGCCAGCAGTGAAAAACAGGGGGCAAGCACAGATACGCAGTATTTT.